This T cell receptor beta chain was profiled in a study of early T cells in non-severe SARS-CoV-2 infection. As for the study in general: Bulk RNA from unsorted whole blood was sequenced; chains were unpaired.

A remark on this clonotype: Its specificity is unknown.

Individual cDNA molecules received unique molecular identifiers. TCRdb ran MiXCR on the 5' RACE reads and lists one entry per CDR3 protein. The sample holds some 87,000 distinct CDR3 sequences; 9% to 13% are singletons and the top ten take approximately 2.5%. Findings and limits, study-wide: VDJdb matches were skewed toward anti-spike CD8 T cell responses.

V was pared by 6 bases and J by 3 bases, with 9 bases between. This CDR3 is built from 11 residues. Per germline, CDR1 SQVTM and CDR2 ANQGSEA. The specimen was whole blood. The clonotype comes from an adult who was a healthcare worker with PCR-confirmed SARS-CoV-2 infection or an uninfected control (not recorded which). The V and J genes are TRBV29-1 and TRBJ2-7, with unresolved D. CDR3 DNA sequence: TGCAGCGTGGTTAACAGCTACGAGCAGTACTTC. The encoded protein is CSVVNSYEQYF.